Reported below is one TCR beta chain. This sample stems from a study of PD-1 blockade in classical Hodgkin lymphoma. Deletions cut 5 bases from V and 5 bases from J, with 21 bases between. The length of the CDR3 is 16 residues. Time point defined: cycle 4 day 1 (C4D1), after less than seven weeks of nivolumab. Patients all relapsed after autologous stem cell transplantation, and there was variation in brentuximab vedotin exposure. TCRdb's table, derived via immunoSEQ multiplex PCR, lists solely in-frame clones and lacks some. The sample holds roughly 7,900 clones, more than 75% seen once. The V call is TRBV6-7, the J call TRBJ1-2; D not resolved. TRBV6-7 is marked as an open reading frame, function uncertain. This receptor was taken from a human donor with classical Hodgkin lymphoma. The sequencing used peripheral blood mononuclear cells (PBMCs), collected before the fourth cycle of nivolumab. CDR3 region: CASSREEGADEYGYTF. CDR3 bases: TGTGCCAGCAGTCGGGAAGAGGGCGCCGATGAATATGGCTACACCTTC.